This TCR beta chain stems from a study of regulatory and conventional T cells in breast cancer (dated by TCRdb to 2013 to 2016). The germline V gene encodes CDR1 MNHEY and CDR2 SVGAGI. V gives up 2 bases and J gives up 5 bases, and the segment between their germline ends measures 4 bases. The CDR3 contains 12 residues, cysteine and phenylalanine counted. Just CDR3 DNA is preserved here, 36 bases in frame from base 1. As regards this clonotype: Its antigen is currently not known. No base qualities exist here, and no much larger clone lies one base off it.

Library method: PCR. The sequencer listed for this sample is 454 GS FLX Titanium. The raw public reads went through TCRdb reprocessing: fastp at Q25, MiXCR clone calling, in-frame beta chains kept. Every distinct CDR3 protein forms one entry, paired with its most common genes and DNA. The sample table lists about 1,200 distinct CDR3 sequences, less than 50% of them with a count of one. The ten largest clonotypes hold 15% to 20% of the sample. This chain is built from TRBV6-5 and TRBJ2-4; too little of a D gene remains to name it. The clonotype was recovered from a female donor with breast cancer. Sequenced: regulatory T cells from blood. CDR3 region: CASSYGQNIQYF. The sequenced DNA: TGTGCCAGCAGTTACGGTCAAAACATTCAGTACTTC.